These 27 T cell receptor beta chains were all obtained from the same sample, sequenced in a study of STAT5B mutations in CD4+ large granular lymphocyte leukemia. The data were produced by immunoSEQ multiplex PCR, yet TCRdb's version contains in-frame clones alone and is incomplete. The sample lists under 40,000 clones; about 78% were seen once. Sequencing was performed on CD4+ T cells from blood buffy coats. These receptors were collected from a human donor in good health.

The chain joins TRBV28 to TRBJ1-3, with TRBD1 matching over 8 bases. V shed 6 bases and J 5 bases; nucleotides not matched to a gene: 3. Germline V gene lookup returns CDR1 MDHEN and CDR2 SYDVKM. The CDR3 covers 13 residues. CDR3 bases: TGTGCCAGCAGGAGGACAGGGAGAAACACCATATATTTT. Its translation is CASRRTGRNTIYF.

This chain uses TRBV10-3 with TRBJ2-6; 11 bases align to TRBD1. The CDR3 has 19 residues. The trim removed 7 bases at V and 0 bases at J, leaving 11 bases unmatched. Germline lookup yields CDR1 ENHRY and CDR2 SYGVKD. In DNA, the CDR3 is TGTGCCATCACTAGGGGACAGGGGGTTTTAAGCTCTGGGGCCAACGTCCTGACTTTC. Its protein product is CAITRGQGVLSSGANVLTF.

The chain uses TRBV7-2 and TRBJ2-3; 12 bases are a match to TRBD2. The junction had 7 bases not matched to a gene; V was cut back by 5 bases and J by 4 bases. This CDR3 has 16 amino acids. Germline V gives CDR1 SGHTA, CDR2 FQGNSA. The CDR3 loop is CASSTRLAGAADTQYF. CDR3 sequence (DNA): TGTGCCAGCAGCACCAGACTAGCGGGGGCAGCAGATACGCAGTATTTT.

This sequence joins TRBV4-3 and TRBJ1-2, with 9 bases aligning to TRBD1. The CDR3 totals 14 residues. The germline CDR1 and CDR2 sequences are LGHNA and YSLEER. J was trimmed by 5 bases and V by 0 bases; bases with no gene match: 1. CDR3 amino acids: CASSQDGQGYGYTF. The CDR3 DNA reads TGCGCCAGCAGCCAAGATGGACAGGGGTATGGCTACACCTTC.

The gene calls are TRBV4-3 and TRBJ1-2; 7 nucleotides align to TRBD1. J lost 3 bases, V lost 1 base, and 11 bases had no gene match. Germline V lookup: CDR1 LGHNA, CDR2 YSLEER. The CDR3 sequence is 17 residues long. The CDR3 loop is CASSQVSGGWGDYGYTF. The CDR3 coding sequence is TGCGCCAGCAGCCAAGTTTCAGGGGGTTGGGGCGACTATGGCTACACCTTC.

V gene TRBV7-8 combines with J gene TRBJ2-3; 12 bases agree with TRBD2. V shed 2 bases, J shed 2 bases, and the junction held 8 bases outside the gene matches. The CDR3 spans 18 residues. Germline V lookup: CDR1 SGHVS, CDR2 FQNEAQ. This CDR3 is CASSLPSGLAGNTDTQYF. CDR3 in DNA: TGTGCCAGCAGCTTACCATCCGGACTAGCGGGAAACACAGATACGCAGTATTTT.

This chain joins TRBV4-1 and TRBJ1-2; maybe TRBD1 (5 bases). Germline V lookup: CDR1 MGHRA, CDR2 YSYEKL. V was cut by 0 bases and J by 4 bases, with 15 bases left in between. This CDR3 contains 16 residues. The CDR3: CASSQEGLGAVYGYTF. CDR3 nucleotide sequence: TGCGCCAGCAGCCAAGAGGGGCTAGGGGCAGTCTATGGCTACACCTTC.

The CDR3: CAISGGLAGGLGVDTQYF. DNA for the CDR3: TGTGCCATCAGTGGCGGTCTAGCGGGGGGTCTGGGGGTAGATACGCAGTATTTT. This sequence joins TRBV10-3 and TRBJ2-3; 11 bases line up with TRBD2. The V and J ends lost 4 bases and 5 bases, in that order; junction bases with no gene match: 14. Germline V gives CDR1 ENHRY, CDR2 SYGVKD. This CDR3 has 18 residues.

The chain uses TRBV5-1 and TRBJ2-3, with TRBD2 matching over 9 bases. The trim removed 1 base at V and 5 bases at J, leaving 5 bases unmatched. Per germline, CDR1 SGHRS and CDR2 YFSETQ. The CDR3 runs 15 residues. CDR3 sequence: CASSLRGGAGDTQYF. The CDR3 DNA sequence: TGCGCCAGCAGCTTGCGCGGGGGGGCAGGAGATACGCAGTATTTT.

The chain carries TRBV9 and TRBJ2-3; D possibly uses TRBD1 or TRBD2 (5 bases each). Germline V gives CDR1 SGDLS, CDR2 YYNGEE. V lost 0 bases and J lost 4, with 9 bases in between. CDR3 length: 14 residues. In nucleotides, the CDR3 is TGTGCCAGCAGCGTAGCCGGGGCCCCAGATACGCAGTATTTT. Amino acid sequence: CASSVAGAPDTQYF.

This chain joins TRBV6-5 and TRBJ2-3, with 7 bases lining up with TRBD1. The ends lost 6 bases at V and 1 base at J; junction bases unmatched: 1. CDR1 is MNHEY, CDR2 SVGAGI, per germline. This CDR3 has 13 amino acids. The CDR3 sequence is CASRGQGTDTQYF. CDR3 bases: TGTGCCAGCAGAGGACAGGGCACAGATACGCAGTATTTT.

This clone appeared a few times. The V gene is TRBV9, the J gene TRBJ2-2, with 15 nucleotides matching TRBD2. Germline CDR1 reads SGDLS; CDR2 reads YYNGEE. The CDR3 totals 17 residues. Unmatched junction bases numbered 5, after V lost 4 bases and J lost 4 bases. CDR3 nucleotides: TGTGCCAGCAGCCCCTGGACTAGCGGGGGGGCCACCGGGGAGCTGTTTTTT. This encodes CASSPWTSGGATGELFF.

This clone was detected only once. The genes are TRBV5-6 and TRBJ1-6; maybe TRBD1 (5 bases). V was shortened by 3 bases and J by 6 bases, with 7 bases between the two germline ends. The CDR3 totals 13 residues. Germline CDR1 and CDR2: SGHDT and YYEEEE. The DNA for the CDR3 is TGTGCCAGCAGCTGGGGCATTAATTCACCCCTCCACTTT. It translates to CASSWGINSPLHF.

The chain combines TRBV7-9 with TRBJ2-5; 7 nucleotides agree with TRBD2. The last part of the DNA fits TRBJ2-7 better; the J call may be wrong. Per the germline V gene, CDR1 is SEHNR and CDR2 is FQNEAQ (reference sequence). The CDR3 runs 16 residues. CDR3 sequence (DNA): TGTGCCAGCAGCTTAGCCCGCCCGGGGAGGGGCAACGAGCAGTACTTC. Translated: CASSLARPGRGNEQYF.

The gene calls are TRBV5-6 and TRBJ2-7; D is perhaps TRBD1 (5 bases). The CDR3 is 15 amino acids. CDR1 and CDR2 from the germline V gene are SGHDT and YYEEEE. The V gene lost 6 bases and the J gene lost 6 bases, with 22 bases spanning the gap. CDR3 coding DNA: TGTGCCAGCATTCAAGCAGGGCCCCTCTTCGGCGAGCAGTACTTC. Translated: CASIQAGPLFGEQYF.

CDR3 amino acids: CASSPTGGDEKLFF. The CDR3 nucleotides are TGTGCCAGCAGTCCGACAGGGGGGGATGAAAAACTGTTTTTT. The chain combines TRBV28 with TRBJ1-4; 9 nucleotides line up with TRBD1. The CDR3 consists of 14 residues. The J segment lost 6 bases and the V segment lost 5 bases, leaving 4 bases of the junction unmatched. Germline lookup yields CDR1 MDHEN and CDR2 SYDVKM.

The J gene is TRBJ2-7, the V gene TRBV5-6; no clear D. Trimming pared 1 base from V and 5 bases from J, leaving 4 bases between. This CDR3 contains 11 residues. Looked up from germline, CDR1 is SGHDT and CDR2 is YYEEEE. The CDR3 loop is CASSLWNEQYF. The CDR3 DNA follows: TGTGCCAGCAGCTTGTGGAACGAGCAGTACTTC.

This rearrangement joins TRBV2 to TRBJ1-2; 7 nucleotides align to TRBD1. V was clipped by 6 bases and J by 3 bases; unmatched bases: 10. The CDR3 runs to 15 residues. Per the germline V gene, CDR1 is SNHLY and CDR2 is FYNNEI. The CDR3 nucleotides read TGTGCCAGCAGCCAGGAGGGAGGGGGCCACTATGGCTACACCTTC. Translating gives CASSQEGGGHYGYTF.

This clone was seen more than once but under ten times. For the CDR3, the DNA is TGTGCCAGCAACGGACTAGCGGGAGCGACCGGGGAGCTGTTTTTT. Its translation: CASNGLAGATGELFF. The rearrangement links TRBV2 to TRBJ2-2; TRBD2 matches at 13 bases. Germline assignment: CDR1 SNHLY and CDR2 FYNNEI. Germline trimming cut 7 bases from V and 5 bases from J; bases unmatched to any gene: 4. The CDR3 spans 15 residues.

This clone came up once. J is TRBJ1-1 and V is TRBV15; D is uncertain. CDR1 and CDR2 from the germline V gene are LNHNV and YYDKDF (reference sequence). The ends were cut back, 4 bases at V and 4 bases at J, with 16 bases in the middle. There are 15 residues in the CDR3. The CDR3 DNA reads TGTGCCACCAGCAATTGGGCAGGAGGGTCCACTGAAGCTTTCTTT. Its translation: CATSNWAGGSTEAFF. The full variable domain, rest sourced from reference TRBV15 and TRBJ1-1, is DAMVIQNPRYQVTQFGKPVTLSCSQTLNHNVMYWYQQKSSQAPKLLFHYYDKDFNNEADTPDNFQSRRPNTSFCFLDIRSPGLGDTAMYLCATSNWAGGSTEAFFGQGTRLTVV.

This clone was detected once. The chain is built from TRBV30 and TRBJ2-5; D not certain. V lost 6 bases and J 5 bases, leaving 7 bases between the germline ends. Germline CDR1 GTSNPN, CDR2 SVGIG (reference sequence). The CDR3 is made up of 10 amino acids. CDR3 amino acids: CACVVETQYF. The CDR3 nucleotides read TGTGCCTGCGTTGTGGAGACCCAGTACTTC.

V and J are TRBV7-6 and TRBJ2-3; possibly TRBD2 for D (6 bases). CDR3 length: 14 amino acids. Germline CDR1 is SGHVS and CDR2 is FNYEAQ. The ends were cut back, 3 bases at V and 5 bases at J, with 12 bases in the middle. CDR3 bases: TGTGCCAGCAGCTTGGGGACTGCTCTAGATACGCAGTATTTT. It specifies CASSLGTALDTQYF.

This clone was found a few times. The J gene is TRBJ2-7, the V gene TRBV6-1; D not certain. Germline CDR1 is MNHNS and CDR2 is SASEGT. This CDR3 has 11 residues. V gave up 3 bases and J gave up 3 bases, with 3 bases separating them. CDR3 loop: CASSDYYEQYF. In DNA, the CDR3 is TGTGCCAGCAGTGACTACTACGAGCAGTACTTC.

A few counts support this clone. This chain links TRBV5-6 with TRBJ2-3; D possibly corresponds to TRBD1 (8 bases). This CDR3 contains 16 residues. CDR1 and CDR2 (germline): SGHDT, YYEEEE. Trimming cost V 1 base and J 1 base, with 13 bases left between them. CDR3: CASSLRGGQGTDTQYF. For the CDR3, the DNA is TGTGCCAGCAGCTTGAGGGGGGGACAGGGCACAGATACGCAGTATTTT.

The V gene is TRBV11-2, the J gene TRBJ1-1; D not certain. The CDR3 sequence is 14 residues long. CDR1 is SGHAT and CDR2 is FQNNGV in the germline V gene. V lost 0 bases and J 1 base, leaving 6 bases between the germline ends. This chain's CDR3 is CASSLDRWNTEAFF. DNA for the CDR3: TGTGCCAGCAGCTTAGATCGGTGGAACACTGAAGCTTTCTTT.

This clone was seen a handful of times. The chain links TRBV7-2 to TRBJ1-5; D is unresolved. Germline assignment: CDR1 SGHTA and CDR2 FQGNSA. The V end was cut by 5 bases, the J end by 11 bases, with 16 bases between. The CDR3 sequence is 13 residues long. CDR3 region: CASSQDEARAQHF. The CDR3 region has the DNA TGTGCCAGCAGCCAAGACGAAGCGAGGGCCCAGCATTTT.

V is TRBV6-5 and J is TRBJ2-7; TRBD1 agrees at 9 bases. The V and J ends lost 5 bases and 6 bases, in that order; junction bases with no gene match: 2. Germline CDR1 reads MNHEY; CDR2 reads SVGAGI. There are 12 residues in the CDR3. The CDR3 coding sequence is TGTGCCAGCAGTGGGGACAGGGCCGAGCAGTACTTC. This gives the protein CASSGDRAEQYF.